These 29 T cell receptor beta chains were sequenced from one sample in a study of T cell responses to AZD1222 COVID-19 vaccine. The data were produced by immunoSEQ multiplex PCR, yet TCRdb's version contains in-frame clones alone and is incomplete. The sample lists about 130,000 clones, around 92% occurring once. The input for sequencing was peripheral blood, taken 28 days after the second AZD1222 dose. The receptors were sampled from an adult who received the AZD1222 COVID-19 vaccine.

The CDR3 coding sequence is TGTGCCAGCAGCTTAGGGGACAATGGGGACACTGAAGCTTTCTTT. As protein: CASSLGDNGDTEAFF. V gene TRBV7-9 combines with J gene TRBJ1-1; D might be TRBD1 (6 bases). The CDR3 loop spans 15 amino acids. The V and J ends lost 1 base and 3 bases respectively, with 12 bases between them. CDR1 is SEHNR, CDR2 FQNEAQ, per germline (reference sequence).

CDR3 coding DNA: TGTGCCAGTAGTGCCGCCTGGGCCCACCCGGAAGACACTGAAGCTTTCTTT. Its protein is CASSAAWAHPEDTEAFF. J is TRBJ1-1 and V is TRBV19; D not resolved. Germline V gene lookup returns CDR1 LNHDA and CDR2 SQIVND (reference sequence). With 5 bases removed from V and 3 bases from J, the gap between germline ends came to 22 bases. This CDR3 is 17 amino acids long.

The chain recombines TRBV5-4 with TRBJ2-7; TRBD2 aligns across 9 bases. From germline, CDR1 is SGHNT and CDR2 YYREEE (reference sequence). The CDR3 sequence is 13 residues long. The V gene end was trimmed by 4 bases and the J gene end by 4 bases; junction bases not matched to a gene: 3. The CDR3 DNA sequence: TGTGCCAGCAGCGCGGGAGGGGTGTACGAGCAGTACTTC. This gives the protein CASSAGGVYEQYF.

The rearrangement joins TRBV13 to TRBJ2-7; either TRBD1 or TRBD2 may supply D (5 bases each). Germline CDR1 is PRHDT and CDR2 is FYEKMQ (reference sequence). The V and J ends lost 0 bases and 4 bases respectively, with 10 bases between them. This CDR3 spans 14 amino acids. DNA of the CDR3: TGTGCCAGCAGCTTAGGTGGGGGACGGTACGAGCAGTACTTC. Its protein is CASSLGGGRYEQYF.

V gene TRBV7-2 combines with J gene TRBJ2-2; D not certain. CDR1 and CDR2 (germline): SGHTA, FQGNSA. V was shortened by 2 bases and J by 0 bases, with 7 bases between the two germline ends. The CDR3 length is 15 residues. As DNA, the CDR3 is TGTGCCAGCAGCTTATACGGACCGAACACCGGGGAGCTGTTTTTT. This gives the protein CASSLYGPNTGELFF.

The chain couples TRBV9 to TRBJ2-1, with TRBD1 identical over 9 bases. The V and J ends lost 2 bases and 7 bases, in that order; junction bases with no gene match: 10. Per germline, CDR1 SGDLS and CDR2 YYNGEE. The CDR3 spans 16 residues. CDR3 amino acids: CASSVMGQGPHNEQFF. The CDR3 bases are TGTGCCAGCAGCGTGATGGGACAGGGTCCCCATAATGAGCAGTTCTTC.

The genes are TRBV10-3 and TRBJ1-4; no firm D call. The CDR3 spans 13 residues. Trimming cost V 10 bases and J 5 bases, with 14 bases left between them. Germline values: CDR1 ENHRY, CDR2 SYGVKD. This CDR3 reads CAKRPVVNEKLFF. In DNA, the CDR3 is TGTGCCAAAAGACCAGTCGTGAATGAAAAACTGTTTTTT.

The chain links TRBV19 to TRBJ2-1, with TRBD1 identical over 9 bases. Germline CDR1 and CDR2: LNHDA and SQIVND (reference sequence). The trim removed 3 bases at V and 2 bases at J, leaving 2 bases unmatched. The CDR3 runs 15 residues. The CDR3 loop is CASSITGGAYNEQFF. In nucleotides, the CDR3 is TGTGCCAGTAGTATTACAGGGGGCGCCTACAATGAGCAGTTCTTC.

The chain has TRBV27 and TRBJ1-1, with D possibly being TRBD1 (6 bases). The germline V gene encodes CDR1 MNHEY and CDR2 SMNVEV (reference sequence). The CDR3 runs 14 residues. Trimming stripped 3 bases from V and 3 bases from J, with 11 bases between. This CDR3 is CASSFWGRDTEAFF. DNA of the CDR3: TGTGCCAGCAGTTTTTGGGGGCGGGACACTGAAGCTTTCTTT.

This clone was seen only once. This chain links TRBV9 with TRBJ1-2; D call uncertain. Germline loops: CDR1 SGDLS, CDR2 YYNGEE. The V gene lost 4 bases and the J gene lost 1 base, with 5 bases spanning the gap. The CDR3 runs to 12 residues. DNA for the CDR3: TGTGCCAGCAGCTCAAGTAACTATGGCTACACCTTC. The encoded protein is CASSSSNYGYTF.

As regards this clone: Other DNA sequences within the sample encode an identical CDR3. The chain is built from TRBV5-8 and TRBJ1-5; 8 positions match TRBD1. Germline assignment: CDR1 SGHTS and CDR2 YDEGEE. CDR3 length: 14 residues. V was pared by 3 bases and J by 4 bases, with 3 bases of the junction left unmatched. The CDR3 spells CASSSRTGNQPQHF. CDR3 nucleotides: TGTGCCAGCAGCTCTAGGACAGGGAATCAGCCCCAGCATTTT. Supplemented by reference TRBV5-8 and TRBJ1-5, the full variable domain reads EAGVTQSPTHLIKTRGQQATLRCSPISGHTSVYWYQQALGLGLQFLLWYDEGEERNRGNFPPRFSGRQFPNYSSELNVNALELEDSALYLCASSSRTGNQPQHFGDGTRLSIL.

The chain recombines TRBV2 with TRBJ1-2, with D unclear. The germline CDR1 and CDR2 sequences are SNHLY and FYNNEI. The germline V and J ends were trimmed by 7 bases and 2 bases, with 8 bases remaining between them. The CDR3 is 12 amino acids. Written as DNA, the CDR3 is TGTGCCAGCAATCGCCAGAACTATGGCTACACCTTC. As protein: CASNRQNYGYTF.

The chain combines TRBV19 with TRBJ2-3; no reliable D call. V lost 7 bases and J 0 bases, leaving 11 bases between the germline ends. Germline V gene data show CDR1 as LNHDA and CDR2 as SQIVND (reference sequence). CDR3 length: 14 amino acids. The CDR3 sequence is CASTETSSTDTQYF. Written as DNA, the CDR3 is TGTGCCAGTACCGAGACATCTAGCACAGATACGCAGTATTTT.

V gene TRBV24-1 combines with J gene TRBJ1-3; D unresolved. The CDR3 consists of 14 residues. V shed 7 bases and J shed 1 base, with 10 bases lying between them. Germline values: CDR1 KGHDR, CDR2 SFDVKD. In DNA, the CDR3 is TGTGCCACCAGATCAGGTGATTCTGGAAACACCATATATTTT. Translated: CATRSGDSGNTIYF.

V and J are TRBV7-2 and TRBJ1-2; 7 bases map to TRBD1. Unmatched junction bases numbered 6, after V lost 5 bases and J lost 0 bases. The CDR3 runs to 15 residues. CDR1 SGHTA and CDR2 FQGNSA come from the germline V gene. The chain's CDR3 is CASSATGAANYGYTF. For the CDR3, the DNA is TGTGCCAGCAGCGCTACAGGGGCAGCTAACTATGGCTACACCTTC. The full variable domain, with the rest looked up from reference TRBV7-2 and TRBJ1-2, is GAGVSQSPSNKVTEKGKDVELRCDPISGHTALYWYRQSLGQGLEFLIYFQGNSAPDKSGLPSDRFSAERTGGSVSTLTIQRTQQEDSAVYLCASSATGAANYGYTFGSGTRLTVV.

V and J are TRBV7-9 and TRBJ1-5, with D uncertain. The CDR3 spans 16 residues. V lost 0 bases to trimming and J lost 5 bases, with 14 bases between them. Germline V gene sequence: CDR1 SEHNR, CDR2 FQNEAQ (reference sequence). DNA of the CDR3: TGTGCCAGCAGCTTAGCGAGCTTCCCCGGGGATCAGCCCCAGCATTTT. Translation gives CASSLASFPGDQPQHF.

There are a few counts of this clone. The V call is TRBV7-9, the J call TRBJ1-1; no firm D call. The V gene's germline CDR1 is SEHNR and CDR2 FQNEAQ (reference sequence). The V gene lost 1 base and the J gene lost 4 bases, with 10 bases spanning the gap. The CDR3 runs to 14 residues. CDR3 sequence: CASSLESGSTEAFF. CDR3 DNA: TGTGCCAGCAGCTTAGAATCCGGGAGCACTGAAGCTTTCTTT.

The chain combines TRBV27 with TRBJ1-1, with D unresolved. Germline CDR1 reads MNHEY; CDR2 reads SMNVEV (reference sequence). The CDR3 loop spans 13 amino acids. V was trimmed by 6 bases and J by 3 bases, leaving 11 bases between them. The CDR3 sequence is CASSREVDTEAFF. CDR3 DNA sequence: TGTGCCAGCAGCCGGGAAGTGGACACTGAAGCTTTCTTT.

J is TRBJ2-7 and V is TRBV2; 10 bases line up with TRBD1. CDR3 length: 13 amino acids. After removal of 9 bases from V and 2 bases from J, the junction contained 4 bases not matched to a gene. CDR1 is SNHLY, CDR2 FYNNEI, per germline. This CDR3 is CASDRGQAYEQYF. In nucleotides, the CDR3 is TGTGCCAGTGACAGGGGGCAGGCCTACGAGCAGTACTTC.

This chain connects TRBV7-6 to TRBJ1-5, with 11 bases matching TRBD1. CDR3 length: 17 amino acids. V dropped 5 bases and J dropped 2; count of bases not matched to a gene: 8. Germline CDR1 and CDR2: SGHVS and FNYEAQ. The DNA for the CDR3 is TGTGCCAGCAGCGCGGGACAGGGGGTTGGTGGCAATCAGCCCCAGCATTTT. It encodes CASSAGQGVGGNQPQHF.

This clone was found once. The chain uses TRBV19 and TRBJ1-1; the D is unclear. CDR3 size: 12 residues. V lost 3 bases to trimming and J lost 3 bases, with 5 bases between them. The germline gives CDR1 LNHDA, CDR2 SQIVND (reference sequence). The CDR3 is CASSMGYTEAFF. The CDR3 DNA sequence: TGTGCCAGTAGTATGGGCTACACTGAAGCTTTCTTT.

The rearrangement joins TRBV10-3 to TRBJ2-1; TRBD2 aligns across 9 bases. V dropped 2 bases and J dropped 6; count of bases not matched to a gene: 5. CDR3 length: 15 residues. The germline V gene has CDR1 ENHRY and CDR2 SYGVKD. The CDR3 region has the DNA TGTGCCATCAGTGAGGCGGGAGGGGATTCCAATGAGCAGTTCTTC. Translated: CAISEAGGDSNEQFF.

The rearrangement joins TRBV7-2 to TRBJ1-6; no clear D gene. Germline V gene lookup returns CDR1 SGHTA and CDR2 FQGNSA. The CDR3 length is 14 residues. V lost 2 bases and J 8 bases, leaving 10 bases between the germline ends. The CDR3 DNA sequence: TGTGCCAGCAGCTTACTGTGGGAGGATTCACCCCTCCACTTT. Its protein is CASSLLWEDSPLHF.

CDR3 bases: TGTGCCAGCAGTTTAGAAGCTGACAGGAGGGCCTCCTACAATGAGCAGTTCTTC. Encoded protein: CASSLEADRRASYNEQFF. J is TRBJ2-1 and V is TRBV27, with D possibly called TRBD1 or TRBD2 (6 bases each). Germline V gene data show CDR1 as MNHEY and CDR2 as SMNVEV (reference sequence). V dropped 2 bases and J dropped 0 bases, with 17 bases sitting between them. The CDR3 is 18 amino acids.

The rearrangement uses TRBV5-6 and TRBJ1-1; a weak D match, TRBD1 (5 bases). CDR3 length equals 17 residues. Germline V CDR1 and CDR2: SGHDT, YYEEEE. The ends were cut back, 0 bases at V and 0 bases at J, with 15 bases in the middle. CDR3 sequence (DNA): TGTGCCAGCAGCTTGGTGGTTCAGGGCACCATGAACACTGAAGCTTTCTTT. The encoded protein is CASSLVVQGTMNTEAFF.

This chain links TRBV10-1 with TRBJ1-1, with D possibly TRBD1 on 6 matching bases. Germline CDR1 is WNHNN and CDR2 is SYGVQD (reference sequence). The CDR3 contains 15 residues. The V gene lost 0 bases and the J gene lost 1 base, with 9 bases spanning the gap. CDR3 bases: TGCGCCAGCAGTGAGTCGGCAGGGGAGAACACTGAAGCTTTCTTT. Translating it yields CASSESAGENTEAFF.

By proportion, this clone is medium-sized. The chain joins TRBV5-5 to TRBJ2-1; 8 bases line up with TRBD2. Per the germline V gene, CDR1 is SGHKS and CDR2 is YYEKEE (reference sequence). The CDR3 is 15 amino acids. V lost 0 bases to trimming and J lost 7 bases; unmatched junction nucleotides: 6. CDR3 amino acids: CASSLEGTRLNEQFF. CDR3 DNA: TGTGCCAGCAGCTTGGAAGGGACTAGGTTGAATGAGCAGTTCTTC.

This clone showed up just once. The genes are TRBV5-8 and TRBJ2-1; D unclear. The CDR3 is made up of 14 amino acids. Germline V gives CDR1 SGHTS, CDR2 YDEGEE. Trimming left V 0 bases short and J 2 bases short, with 6 bases between. Here the CDR3 reads CASSLGLAYNEQFF. CDR3 nucleotide sequence: TGTGCCAGCAGCTTGGGGCTAGCCTACAATGAGCAGTTCTTC.

The chain employs TRBV7-3 and TRBJ1-1; TRBD1 matches 10 bases. This CDR3 is 15 amino acids long. V dropped 4 bases and J dropped 5; count of bases not matched to a gene: 7. CDR1 SGHTA and CDR2 FQGTGA come from the germline V gene. Here the CDR3 reads CASSSTGTGETEAFF. The CDR3 DNA reads TGTGCCAGCAGCTCGACCGGGACAGGGGAGACTGAAGCTTTCTTT.